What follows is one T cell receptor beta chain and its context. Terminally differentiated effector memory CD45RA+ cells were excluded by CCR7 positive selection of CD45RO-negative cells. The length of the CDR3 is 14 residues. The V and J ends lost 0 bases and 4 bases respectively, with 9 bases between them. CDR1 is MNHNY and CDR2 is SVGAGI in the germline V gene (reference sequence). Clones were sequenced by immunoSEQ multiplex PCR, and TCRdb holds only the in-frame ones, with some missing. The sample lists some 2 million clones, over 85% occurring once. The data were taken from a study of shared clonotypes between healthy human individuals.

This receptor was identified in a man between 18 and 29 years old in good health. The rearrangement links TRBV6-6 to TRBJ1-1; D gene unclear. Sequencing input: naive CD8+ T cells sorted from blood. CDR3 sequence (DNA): TGTGCCAGCAGTTACTCAGGGTTGGGCACTGAAGCTTTCTTT. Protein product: CASSYSGLGTEAFF.